The text below deals with one TCR beta chain. Authors' methods: Reference gene primer amplification gave estimated nucleated cell counts. Sequenced by immunoSEQ multiplex PCR; TCRdb stores in-frame clones only, minus some. That table furnishes V, J and clone size, whereas the DNA furnished D and trimming. This table holds hundreds of thousands of clones, around 85% found once. The source of the sample is a study of blood T cell repertoires in COVID-19. Overall study context: Researchers got acute and convalescent COVID-19 samples from the United States, Italy and Spain. Sources were T cells, B-cell-depleted T cells, or PBMCs; the material itself was cDNA or gDNA.

Trimming at V came to 2 bases and at J to 5 bases, leaving 8 bases not matched to a gene. Germline V gene lookup returns CDR1 LGHNA and CDR2 YNFKEQ. The CDR3 runs 15 residues. The specimen sequenced was peripheral blood. This TCR came from a woman aged 50 to 60 with active or convalescent COVID-19. J is TRBJ1-2 and V is TRBV4-2; 7 nucleotides align to TRBD1. CDR3 amino acids: CASSQTGTVKYGYTF. CDR3 DNA: TGTGCCAGCAGCCAAACCGGGACAGTGAAGTATGGCTACACCTTC.